This T cell receptor beta chain was sequenced in a study of blood T cells in healthy people across ages. CDR3 length equals 17 residues. Germline V gene data show CDR1 as LGHDT and CDR2 as YNNKEL (reference sequence). The authors ran a second PCR of about 6 to 11 cycles using a sample-barcoded 5' primer and a J-beta primer mix. TCRdb reanalysed the 5' RACE reads using MiXCR and keeps one entry per CDR3 protein. The sample shows about 830,000 distinct CDR3 sequences, around 62% of them seen only once. Material: blood. The TCR was taken from a man aged 25 to 45 in good health. The genes are TRBV3-1 and TRBJ2-7; D possibly uses TRBD1 or TRBD2 (5 bases each). The DNA end favors TRBJ2-5, so the J call may be wrong. This chain's CDR3 is CASSRGSAHRPQETQYF. The CDR3 DNA follows: TGTGCCAGCAGCCGGGGGAGTGCTCACCGTCCCCAAGAGACCCAGTACTTC.